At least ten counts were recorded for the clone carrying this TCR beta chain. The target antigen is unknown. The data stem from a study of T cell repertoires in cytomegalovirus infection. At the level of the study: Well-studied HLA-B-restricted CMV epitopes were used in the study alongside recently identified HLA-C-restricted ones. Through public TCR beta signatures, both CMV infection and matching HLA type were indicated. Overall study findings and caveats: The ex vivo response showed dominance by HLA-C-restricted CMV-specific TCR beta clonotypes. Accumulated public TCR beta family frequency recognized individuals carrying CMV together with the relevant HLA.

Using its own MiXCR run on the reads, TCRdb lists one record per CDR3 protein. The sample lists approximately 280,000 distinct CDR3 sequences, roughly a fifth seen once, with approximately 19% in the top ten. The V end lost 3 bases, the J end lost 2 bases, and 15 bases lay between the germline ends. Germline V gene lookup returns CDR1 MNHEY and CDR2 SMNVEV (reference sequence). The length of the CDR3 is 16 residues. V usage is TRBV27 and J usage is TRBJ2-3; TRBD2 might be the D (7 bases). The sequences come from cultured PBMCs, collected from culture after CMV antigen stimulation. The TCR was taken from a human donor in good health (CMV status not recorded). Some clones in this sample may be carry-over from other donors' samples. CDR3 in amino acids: CASSLWGGVITDTQYF. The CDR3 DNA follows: TGTGCCAGCAGTTTGTGGGGGGGCGTTATCACAGATACGCAGTATTTT.